These 15 T cell receptor beta chains share one sample of origin, sequenced in a study of T cells in Graves' hyperthyroidism and ophthalmopathy (dated by TCRdb to between 2019 and 2020). Library preparation employed multiplex PCR. The instrument was an Illumina HiSeq 2000. The TCR beta CDR3 regions were amplified from RNA transcripts. The first round of RT-PCR for the TCR CDR3 was performed with the HTBI primer set and the Qiagen OneStep RT-PCR kit. The public reads were reanalyzed by TCRdb: fastp trimming at Q25, MiXCR alignment, in-frame beta chains only. Duplicate CDR3 protein sequences are folded into a single record with the most common DNA and genes. For this sample the table gives about 480,000 distinct CDR3 sequences, of which around 14% were detected only once. The ten most abundant clones make up 17% of the sample. What was sequenced was blood. The source of these receptors is a woman aged 18-29 years with Graves' hyperthyroidism.

This clonotype was seen repeatedly, ten times or more. The chain combines TRBV2 with TRBJ1-5, with a possible D match to TRBD1 (6 bases). The CDR3 covers 16 residues. CDR1 is SNHLY, CDR2 FYNNEI, per germline. V was clipped by 4 bases and J by 7 bases, with 20 bases between them. CDR3 residues: CASSVTRDTVAQPQHF. In nucleotides, the CDR3 is TGTGCCAGCAGTGTTACCCGGGACACCGTCGCCCAGCCCCAGCATTTT.

Concerning this clonotype itself: A read error may be the cause here, since a much bigger clone is one base away. V and J are TRBV11-3 and TRBJ2-1; 10 nucleotides line up with TRBD2. Germline CDR1 SGHNT, CDR2 YENEEA. This CDR3 contains 16 residues. This CDR3 is CAGSLARTSGYNEQFF. CDR3 nucleotides: TGTGCCGGCAGCTTAGCCCGGACTAGCGGATACAATGAGCAGTTCTTC.

The genes are TRBV12-3 or TRBV12-4 and TRBJ1-1, with D maybe TRBD1 (5 bases). The CDR3 has 13 amino acids. Trimming took off 6 bases at V and 2 bases at J, with 10 bases between the two ends. CDR3 region: CASRQGRNTEAFF. The CDR3 region has the DNA TGTGCCAGCAGGCAGGGCCGCAACACTGAAGCTTTCTTT.

V is TRBV7-2 and J is TRBJ1-5; the D gene is possibly TRBD1 (6 bases). This CDR3 region has 13 residues. Germline-derived CDR1 and CDR2 are SGHTA and FQGNSA. Trimming shortened V by 4 bases and J by 7 bases, and 11 bases separated the two germline ends. The CDR3 DNA reads TGTGCCAGCAGCTACAGGGCGTCGCAGCCCCAGCATTTT. This codes for CASSYRASQPQHF.

The genes are TRBV20-1 and TRBJ2-3; D perhaps matches TRBD1 (6 bases). This CDR3 contains 17 residues. V was shortened by 2 bases and J by 10 bases, with 28 bases between the two germline ends. Germline values: CDR1 DFQATT, CDR2 SNEGSKA (reference sequence). The CDR3 nucleotides read TGCAGTGCTAGAAATGTAATGACCCCAGGGGTTTGGTATGCGCAGTATTTT. Translating it yields CSARNVMTPGVWYAQYF.

This clonotype came up a few times. CDR3 nucleotides: TGTGCCAGCAGCTTATGGGAGGCTGTAGCCACTGAAGCTTTCTTT. It specifies CASSLWEAVATEAFF. The chain is built from TRBV7-2 and TRBJ1-1, with D unresolved. V gave up 2 bases and J gave up 4 bases, with 14 bases separating them. From germline, CDR1 is SGHTA and CDR2 FQGNSA. This CDR3 is 15 amino acids long.

The chain couples TRBV19 to TRBJ2-1; 9 bases line up with TRBD2. CDR1 and CDR2 from the germline V gene are LNHDA and SQIVND (reference sequence). CDR3 length: 16 amino acids. Trimming removed 3 bases from V and 5 bases from J; junction bases left unmatched: 8. For the CDR3, the DNA is TGTGCCAGTAGTATGGAGGTAGCGGGAGCCAACAATGAGCAGTTCTTC. Its protein product is CASSMEVAGANNEQFF.

V gene TRBV18 combines with J gene TRBJ2-7, with no clear D. CDR1 and CDR2 (germline): KGHSH, LQKENI. The CDR3 length is 12 residues. V lost 2 bases, J lost 5 bases, and 7 bases lay in between. The CDR3 coding sequence is TGTGCCAGCTCACCAGCGGACCACGAGCAGTACTTC. Translation gives CASSPADHEQYF.

This clonotype has a count of ten or more. The chain is built from TRBV11-2 and TRBJ2-1; TRBD2 matches at 8 bases. Germline CDR1 and CDR2: SGHAT and FQNNGV. The V gene end was trimmed by 2 bases and the J gene end by 0 bases; junction bases not matched to a gene: 3. The CDR3 covers 16 residues. Here the CDR3 DNA reads TGTGCCAGCAGCTTACGGAGCGGGGGCTCCTACAATGAGCAGTTCTTC. This translates into CASSLRSGGSYNEQFF.

This clonotype was picked up many times. This chain uses TRBV10-3 with TRBJ1-2; 8 nucleotides line up with TRBD1. CDR1 and CDR2 (germline): ENHRY, SYGVKD. The ends lost 5 bases at V and 4 bases at J; junction bases unmatched: 9. The CDR3 runs to 15 residues. Written as DNA, the CDR3 is TGTGCCATCAGTATAGACAGGGGTGATGGCTATGGCTACACCTTC. It yields the protein CAISIDRGDGYGYTF.

This clonotype was counted many times. The V gene is TRBV2, the J gene TRBJ2-7; 16 bases line up with TRBD2. V lost 6 bases, J lost 1 base, and 9 bases stayed unmatched. Germline lookup yields CDR1 SNHLY and CDR2 FYNNEI. The CDR3 loop spans 18 amino acids. This CDR3 is CASSTGTSGREGSYEQYF. As DNA, the CDR3 is TGTGCCAGCAGCACCGGGACTAGCGGGAGGGAAGGTTCCTACGAGCAGTACTTC.

The chain links TRBV28 to TRBJ1-5, with 11 bases matching TRBD1. The CDR3 extends over 18 amino acids. Trimming at V came to 6 bases and at J to 0 bases, leaving 10 bases not matched to a gene. CDR1 and CDR2 from the germline V gene are MDHEN and SYDVKM. The CDR3 DNA is TGTGCCAGCAGACCCTCCAGGACAGGGGGCTTTAGCAATCAGCCCCAGCATTTT. Its translation is CASRPSRTGGFSNQPQHF.

This clonotype was picked up a small number of times. The chain carries TRBV9 and TRBJ2-5, with D perhaps matching TRBD1 or TRBD2 (5 bases each). In germline, CDR1 is SGDLS, CDR2 YYNGEE. V was pared by 3 bases and J by 2 bases, with 14 bases between. This CDR3 has 15 residues. The CDR3 nucleotides read TGTGCCAGCAGCGGTTCCGGGACCCGGCAAGAGACCCAGTACTTC. This codes for CASSGSGTRQETQYF.

The chain is built from TRBV11-2 and TRBJ2-1; D might be TRBD2 (6 bases). V was trimmed by 5 bases and J by 4 bases, leaving 18 bases between them. This CDR3 has 16 amino acids. From germline, CDR1 is SGHAT and CDR2 FQNNGV. The CDR3 reads CASSPAEGLIYNEQFF. Here the CDR3 DNA reads TGTGCCAGCAGCCCAGCGGAGGGCCTCATATACAATGAGCAGTTCTTC.

This clonotype has ten or more counts. The chain is built from TRBV19 and TRBJ2-7; possible D gene TRBD2, 5 bases. This CDR3 region has 14 residues. The V gene lost 6 bases and the J gene lost 0 bases, with 12 bases spanning the gap. From germline, CDR1 is LNHDA and CDR2 SQIVND (reference sequence). CDR3 sequence (DNA): TGTGCCAGTAGGAGCGGACTCAACTCCTACGAGCAGTACTTC. Translated: CASRSGLNSYEQYF. Variable domain in full (rest from reference TRBV19 and TRBJ2-7): DGGITQSPKYLFRKEGQNVTLSCEQNLNHDAMYWYRQDPGQGLRLIYYSQIVNDFQKGDIAEGYSVSREKKESFPLTVTSAQKNPTAFYLCASRSGLNSYEQYFGPGTRLTVT.